This T cell receptor (beta chain) appears in the sequencing data of a study of beta chain features in type 1 diabetes. As to this clone: Its antigen is not identified. This sample also contains other DNA sequences that code for the same CDR3.

CD45RO/CCR7/CD25/CD127/CD95/CD27 separated CD4+ naive, central memory, regulatory and stem cell-like memory cells by sorting. TCRB transcripts that were expressed got sequenced, as all of the isolated RNA had been reverse transcribed. Several million reads on average were seen across naive, central memory and regulatory T cell samples. Sequencing used immunoSEQ multiplex PCR; TCRdb keeps in-frame clones, though not all of them. The table records hundreds of thousands of clones, roughly 16% of them present only once. The study's findings and limits: Naive, central memory and Treg TCRB repertoires appeared more alike in patients than in healthy donors. Equally in patients and controls, PCR might preferentially amplify shorter templates.

The sequence was collected from a man between 18 and 35 years old in good health. Sample: naive CD4+ T cells from blood.

CDR3 region: CASSLEQGGETQYF. DNA of the CDR3: TGCGCCAGCAGCTTGGAACAGGGAGGAGAGACCCAGTACTTC. The chain recombines TRBV5-1 with TRBJ2-5, with D perhaps TRBD1 or TRBD2 (6 bases each). The V and J ends lost 0 bases and 4 bases respectively, with 10 bases between them. This CDR3 has 14 amino acids. CDR1 is SGHRS and CDR2 is YFSETQ in the germline V gene.